A single sample gave rise to the 8 T cell receptor beta chains below, sequenced in a study of regulatory T cells in long-lasting Graves disease (dated by TCRdb to the early 2020s). To prepare the library, multiplex PCR was applied. The reads were generated on an Illumina HiSeq 4000. iRepertoire HTBI primers and Arm-PCR amplification of CDR3 regions were used to construct TCR beta libraries. TCRdb redid the processing of the public reads, applying fastp at Q25 and MiXCR, and retained in-frame beta chains. Duplicate CDR3 protein sequences are folded into a single record with the most common DNA and genes. The sample table holds some 300,000 distinct CDR3 sequences, of which roughly a fifth were seen once. The biggest ten clones account for more than 55% of the sample. The time point label, as the study defines it: persistent/refractory GD, antithyroid drugs over 5 years with positive TRAb. For both TCR sequencing and RNA sequencing, RNA was extracted from PBMCs using TRIzol.

The starting material was peripheral blood mononuclear cells (PBMCs), obtained when the disease was refractory, from a patient treated with antithyroid drugs. These receptors were obtained from a female donor with Graves disease.

In this sample, this clonotype turned up many times. The V gene is TRBV28, the J gene TRBJ2-4; TRBD2 aligns across 7 bases. Germline V gene lookup returns CDR1 MDHEN and CDR2 SYDVKM. The V and J ends lost 7 bases and 3 bases, in that order; junction bases with no gene match: 12. This CDR3 contains 16 residues. DNA for the CDR3: TGTGCCAGCACACCGGGCGGGAGTGGGGTCAAAAACATTCAGTACTTC. Its protein product is CASTPGGSGVKNIQYF.

The CDR3 DNA sequence: TGTGCCACCAGCAGGCACGACGGGGAGAACACTGAAGCTTTCTTT. Amino acid sequence: CATSRHDGENTEAFF. The chain uses TRBV15 and TRBJ1-1, with D hard to call. Germline CDR1 reads LNHNV; CDR2 reads YYDKDF (reference sequence). Trimming took 3 bases from V and 1 from J, leaving 12 bases between them. The length of the CDR3 is 15 residues.

This clonotype was seen a handful of times. The chain links TRBV5-6 to TRBJ2-7, with 10 nucleotides matching TRBD2. The V gene end was trimmed by 0 bases and the J gene end by 5 bases; junction bases not matched to a gene: 8. CDR1 and CDR2 (germline): SGHDT, YYEEEE. The CDR3 length is 16 residues. The CDR3 DNA reads as TGTGCCAGCAGCTTGGCCCCCCTAGCGGGAGTGAACGAGCAGTACTTC. It yields the protein CASSLAPLAGVNEQYF.

As for this clonotype: A junction boundary mismatches the germline segment, possibly from a read error. V gene TRBV29-1 combines with J gene TRBJ1-3; D is possibly TRBD1 (6 bases). This CDR3 region has 13 residues. Germline V CDR1 and CDR2: SQVTM, ANQGSEA. This CDR3 reads CSVAGDAGNAIYF. CDR3 nucleotide sequence: TGCAGCGTCGCAGGGGACGCTGGAAACGCCATATATTTT.

A single count supports this clonotype. This chain joins TRBV27 and TRBJ2-2; D not resolved. Germline values: CDR1 MNHEY, CDR2 SMNVEV (reference sequence). The CDR3 length is 13 residues. V dropped 5 bases and J dropped 6 bases, with 10 bases sitting between them. CDR3 sequence reads: CASSRQAAGELFF. The DNA of the CDR3 is TGTGCCAGCAGTCGGCAGGCTGCCGGGGAGCTGTTTTTT.

This clonotype occurred many times. The chain combines TRBV11-2 with TRBJ2-7; D not certain. V was shortened by 4 bases and J by 2 bases, with 15 bases between the two germline ends. CDR3 length: 15 residues. Germline CDR1 is SGHAT and CDR2 is FQNNGV. This CDR3 reads CASSSLIGGPYEQYF. CDR3 sequence (DNA): TGTGCCAGCAGCTCCCTTATTGGCGGACCCTACGAGCAGTACTTC.

The gene calls are TRBV3-1 and TRBJ2-3; no clear D gene. The CDR3 covers 15 residues. Trimming stripped 2 bases from V and 5 bases from J, with 14 bases between. CDR1 is LGHDT, CDR2 YNNKEL, per germline (reference sequence). The CDR3 loop reads CASSQSVFGVDTQYF. The CDR3 bases are TGTGCCAGCAGCCAATCGGTCTTTGGCGTAGATACGCAGTATTTT.

The genes are TRBV5-1 and TRBJ2-2; perhaps TRBD2 as D (6 bases). V dropped 0 bases and J dropped 1 base, with 10 bases sitting between them. CDR1 is SGHRS and CDR2 is YFSETQ in the germline V gene. CDR3 length: 16 amino acids. CDR3 loop: CASSLGRAGNTGELFF. In nucleotides, the CDR3 is TGCGCCAGCAGCTTGGGGCGAGCGGGGAACACCGGGGAGCTGTTTTTT.